This record concerns one T cell receptor (beta chain) sequence. This record belongs to a study of shared clonotypes between healthy human individuals. Measured with immunoSEQ multiplex PCR; TCRdb has only the in-frame clones, and not every one. The sample lists about 980,000 clones, about 80% seen once, with about 1.5% in the top ten. The CDR3 consists of 15 residues. The V and J ends lost 7 bases and 3 bases respectively, with 16 bases between them. The germline gives CDR1 MDHEN, CDR2 SYDVKM. Caucasian adults residing in Nashville, Tennessee made up all the donors. The sequencing sample was made of memory CD4+ T cells sorted from blood. As to subset: CD45RA-negative fraction. The receptor comes from a man younger than 35 in good health. This chain uses TRBV28 with TRBJ1-5; D possibly corresponds to TRBD1 (6 bases). CDR3 in amino acids: CASTRGGQINQPQHF. The CDR3 DNA reads TGTGCCAGCACCAGGGGTGGGCAGATCAATCAGCCCCAGCATTTT. Full variable domain (remainder filled in from reference TRBV28 and TRBJ1-5): DVKVTQSSRYLVKRTGEKVFLECVQDMDHENMFWYRQDPGLGLRLIYFSYDVKMKEKGDIPEGYSVSREKKERFSLILESASTNQTSMYLCASTRGGQINQPQHFGDGTRLSIL.